This TCR beta chain was retrieved from a study of T cells in Graves' hyperthyroidism and ophthalmopathy. As for the study in general: At initial diagnosis, before any treatment had begun, peripheral blood was obtained. Study-level findings and limits: Among clonotypes expanded in thyroid above 0.001, most were also found in blood.

Clinical symptoms, serum thyroxine and TRAb, thyroid ultrasound and orbital computed tomography were used for the diagnoses. This clonotype was detected many times. Its specificity is not known. The CDR3 runs 15 residues. Looked up from germline, CDR1 is KGHDR and CDR2 is SFDVKD. Trimming stripped 3 bases from V and 10 bases from J, with 18 bases between. Amplification yielded TCR beta CDR3 regions, with RNA transcripts as the source. HTBI primers were used for first-round RT-PCR of the TCR CDR3. MiXCR was run by TCRdb on the multiplex PCR reads, yielding one entry per CDR3 protein. The table records more than 450,000 distinct CDR3 sequences, about 14% of them present only once.

The chain joins TRBV24-1 to TRBJ2-1, with D perhaps TRBD1 (6 bases). Input material: blood. The receptor was derived from a woman aged 40 to 50 with Graves' hyperthyroidism. The CDR3 here is CATSDRGGSVNEQFF. CDR3 nucleotides: TGTGCCACCAGTGATCGAGGGGGTAGCGTCAACGAGCAGTTCTTC.